The clone carrying this T cell receptor beta chain appeared a few times. Its matching antigen is unknown. These data come from a study of T cells after yellow fever vaccination. Broader study findings: Researchers noted that a small share of clonotypes showed up in both CD4 and CD8 compartments. FACS-sorted repertoires might harbor abundant contaminating clonotypes from the bulk population. Detected again after the booster were most primary-vaccination clones, at approximately 95% CD4 and 88% CD8.

One entry per CDR3 protein results from TCRdb running MiXCR on the 5' RACE reads. The sample lists more than 350,000 distinct CDR3 sequences; under 14% were seen once. CDR3 length: 12 amino acids. V was shortened by 6 bases and J by 3 bases, with 7 bases between the two germline ends. This chain uses TRBV12-3 or TRBV12-4 with TRBJ2-3; D unclear. Sequencing was performed on PBMCs, taken on the day of the first yellow fever vaccination. The TCR comes from a man aged 18 to 30 who received the YFV17D yellow fever vaccine. The CDR3 spells CASRTATDTQYF. Here the CDR3 DNA reads TGTGCCAGCAGGACGGCGACAGATACGCAGTATTTT.